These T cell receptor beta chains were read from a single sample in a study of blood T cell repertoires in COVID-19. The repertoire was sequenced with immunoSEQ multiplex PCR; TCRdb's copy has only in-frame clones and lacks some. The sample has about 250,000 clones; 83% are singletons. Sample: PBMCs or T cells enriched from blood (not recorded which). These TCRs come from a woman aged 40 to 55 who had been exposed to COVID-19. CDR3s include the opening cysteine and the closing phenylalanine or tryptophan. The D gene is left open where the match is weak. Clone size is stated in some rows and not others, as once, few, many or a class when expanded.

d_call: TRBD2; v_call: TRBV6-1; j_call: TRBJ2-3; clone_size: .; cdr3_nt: TGTGCCAGCAGTGAAGGGACTAGCGGTTACACAGATACGCAGTATTTT; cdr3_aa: CASSEGTSGYTDTQYF
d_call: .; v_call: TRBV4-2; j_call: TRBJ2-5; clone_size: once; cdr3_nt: TGTGCCAGCAGCCAAGTAGTAACCGAGACCCAGTACTTC; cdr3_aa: CASSQVVTETQYF
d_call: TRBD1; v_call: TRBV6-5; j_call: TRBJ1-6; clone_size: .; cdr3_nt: TGTGCCAGCAGACGACAGGGGATGGGGCATTCACCCCTCCACTTT; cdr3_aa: CASRRQGMGHSPLHF
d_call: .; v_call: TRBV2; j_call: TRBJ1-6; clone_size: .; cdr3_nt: TGTGCCAGCAGTCCACCACCCGGGGGAGGTTCACCCCTCCACTTT; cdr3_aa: CASSPPPGGGSPLHF
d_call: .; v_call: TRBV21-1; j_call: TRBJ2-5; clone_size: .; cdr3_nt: TGTGCCAGCACCCAACCGGTCTTTCAAGGACAGGAGTACCAAGAGACCCAGTACTTC; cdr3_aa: CASTQPVFQGQEYQETQYF
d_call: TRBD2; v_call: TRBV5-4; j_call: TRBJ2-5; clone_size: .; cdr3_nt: TGTGCCAGCAGCTGGTCGGGAGGGCGGACGGAGACCCAGTACTTC; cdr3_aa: CASSWSGGRTETQYF
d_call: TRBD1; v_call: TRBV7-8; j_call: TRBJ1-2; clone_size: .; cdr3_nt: TGTGCCAGCAGCCCCGTGGACAGGCCCACCTTC; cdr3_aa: CASSPVDRPTF
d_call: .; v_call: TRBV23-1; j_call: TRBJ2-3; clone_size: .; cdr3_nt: TGCGCCAGCAGTCAATTAGGGGGGGACACAGATACGCAGTATTTT; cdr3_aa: CASSQLGGDTDTQYF
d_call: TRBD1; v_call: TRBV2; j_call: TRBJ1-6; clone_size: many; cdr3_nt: TGTGCCAGCAGTGAACTCGCGGCAGGGGGCGTTTCACCCCTCCACTTT; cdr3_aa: CASSELAAGGVSPLHF
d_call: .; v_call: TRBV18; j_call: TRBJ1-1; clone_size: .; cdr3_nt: TGTGCCAGCTCCAATGGACTGGCCGGCACTGAAGCTTTCTTT; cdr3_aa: CASSNGLAGTEAFF
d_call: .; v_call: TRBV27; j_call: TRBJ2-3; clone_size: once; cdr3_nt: TGTGCCAGCAGTACTTACAGGGCCGGCGCAGATACGCAGTATTTT; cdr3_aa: CASSTYRAGADTQYF
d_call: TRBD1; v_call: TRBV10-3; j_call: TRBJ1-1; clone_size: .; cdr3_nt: TGTGCCATCACCTCGGTGACAGGGGGTGAAGCTTTCTTT; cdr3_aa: CAITSVTGGEAFF
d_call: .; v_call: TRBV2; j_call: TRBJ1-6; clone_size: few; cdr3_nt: TGTGCCAGCAGTGAATGGGGCAGAGATAATTCACCCCTCCACTTT; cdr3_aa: CASSEWGRDNSPLHF
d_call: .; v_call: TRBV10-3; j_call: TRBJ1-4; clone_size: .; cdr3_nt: TGTGCCATTCGAAGGGGTACAACTAATGAAAAACTGTTTTTT; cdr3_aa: CAIRRGTTNEKLFF
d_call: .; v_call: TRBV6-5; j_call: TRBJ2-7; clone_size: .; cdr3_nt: TGTGCCAGCAGCCCCGCCCCCGGAGGCGGGGAGCAGTACTTC; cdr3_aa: CASSPAPGGGEQYF
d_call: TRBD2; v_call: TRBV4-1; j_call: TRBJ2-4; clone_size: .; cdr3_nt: TGCGCCAGCAGCCACCCCGCGGCTAGCGGTTTAGCCAAAAACATTCAGTACTTC; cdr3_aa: CASSHPAASGLAKNIQYF
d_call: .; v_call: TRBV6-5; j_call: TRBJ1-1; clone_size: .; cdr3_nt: TGTGCCAGCAGTTACTCGATTGTCAATCCCGGTTCCGCTTTCTTT; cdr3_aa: CASSYSIVNPGSAFF